This T cell receptor (beta chain) stems from a study of blood T cell repertoires in COVID-19. Germline loops: CDR1 LGHNA, CDR2 YNFKEQ. The CDR3 is made up of 16 amino acids. Trimming took off 1 base at V and 6 bases at J, with 15 bases between the two ends. The table came from immunoSEQ multiplex PCR; TCRdb's copy has only in-frame clones and leaves some out. The sample has some 240,000 clones; around 88% are singletons. This chain connects TRBV4-2 to TRBJ2-2; tentative D call: TRBD2 (5 bases). The material sequenced was PBMCs or T cells enriched from blood (not recorded which). This TCR was recovered from a woman between 40 and 55 years old with acute COVID-19. The CDR3 loop is CASSQVASLEAGELFF. The CDR3 DNA sequence: TGTGCCAGCAGCCAAGTTGCTAGCCTGGAGGCCGGGGAGCTGTTTTTT.